This entry is about one T cell receptor beta chain. Its antigen is unknown. With a J-beta primer mix and a sample-barcoded 5' primer, a second PCR ran 7 to 11 cycles. Every cDNA molecule carried a tag from a template-switch adaptor bearing 12 random nucleotides. Researchers report that each sample yielded at least 3 million CDR3-containing paired-end reads. One entry per CDR3 protein results from TCRdb running MiXCR on the 5' RACE reads. The repertoire has about 970,000 distinct CDR3 sequences, roughly 51% of them found once; the top ten carry about a fifth. This sample was taken from a study of blood T cells in healthy people across ages. Overall study results and limits: It was not possible, with unsorted PBMCs, to conclusively compare naive and antigen-experienced cells.

V gave up 6 bases and J gave up 1 base, with 14 bases separating them. The CDR3 is 14 residues long. Germline loops: CDR1 DFQATT, CDR2 SNEGSKA (reference sequence). The sample comprised blood. The rearrangement links TRBV20-1 to TRBJ2-3; D might be TRBD1 (6 bases). The receptor's source is a woman in her sixties or seventies in good health. The CDR3 coding sequence is TGCAGTGCGTGGGACAATAAAGGCACAGATACGCAGTATTTT. It yields the protein CSAWDNKGTDTQYF.